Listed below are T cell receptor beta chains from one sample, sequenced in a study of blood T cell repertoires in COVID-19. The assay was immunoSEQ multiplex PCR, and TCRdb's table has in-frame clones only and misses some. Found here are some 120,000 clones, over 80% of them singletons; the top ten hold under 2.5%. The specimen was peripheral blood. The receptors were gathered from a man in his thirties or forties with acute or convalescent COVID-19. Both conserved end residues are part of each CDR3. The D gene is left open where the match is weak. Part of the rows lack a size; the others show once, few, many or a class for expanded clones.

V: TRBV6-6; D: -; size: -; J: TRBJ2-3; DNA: TGTGCCAGCAGTTACGGGGACTCGCTTCCCCCAGATACGCAGTATTTT; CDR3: CASSYGDSLPPDTQYF
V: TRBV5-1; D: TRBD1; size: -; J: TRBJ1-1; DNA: TGCGCCAGCAGCCTGGGACAGGGGGCACCTTTCTTT; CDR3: CASSLGQGAPFF
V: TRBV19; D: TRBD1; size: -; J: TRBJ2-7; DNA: TGTGCCAGTAGTATAGAAGGGGGCGCCTCCTACGAGCAGTACTTC; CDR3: CASSIEGGASYEQYF
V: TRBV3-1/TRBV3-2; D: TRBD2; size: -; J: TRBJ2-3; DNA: TGTGCCAGCAGCCAAGGTTTACGGGCGGGAGGCGCAGATACGCAGTATTTT; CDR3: CASSQGLRAGGADTQYF
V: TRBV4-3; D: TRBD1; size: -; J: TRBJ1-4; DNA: TGCGCCAGCAGCCACCTCCCGGGGGGACAGGAGGGGGGTAATGAAAAACTGTTTTTT; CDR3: CASSHLPGGQEGGNEKLFF
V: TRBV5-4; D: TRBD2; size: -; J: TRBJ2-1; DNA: TGTGCCAGCACCCGAACTCGGACTAGCGGGAACAATGAGCAGTTCTTC; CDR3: CASTRTRTSGNNEQFF
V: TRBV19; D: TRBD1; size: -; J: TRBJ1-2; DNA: TGTGCCAGTAGGTCAGGACAGGGAGGTGGCTACACCTTC; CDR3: CASRSGQGGGYTF
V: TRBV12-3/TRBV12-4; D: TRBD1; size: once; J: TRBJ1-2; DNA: TGTGCCAGCAGTGGCAGGGGGGTCGGCTACACCTTC; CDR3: CASSGRGVGYTF
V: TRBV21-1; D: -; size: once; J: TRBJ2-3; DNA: TGTGCCAGCAGCAAAGTGGAGCTAGCGGCGGGAGTGGAGACAGATACGCAGTATTTT; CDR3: CASSKVELAAGVETDTQYF
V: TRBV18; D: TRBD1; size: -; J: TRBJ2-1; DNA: TGTGCCAGCTCACGATCGACAGGGGCTCGGAATGAGCAGTTCTTC; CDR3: CASSRSTGARNEQFF
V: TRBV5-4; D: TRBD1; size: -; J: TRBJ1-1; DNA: TGTGCCAGCAGCCCCAAGGGACAGGGGAGAACTGAAGCTTTCTTT; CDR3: CASSPKGQGRTEAFF